This TCR beta chain appears in the sequencing data of a study of shared clonotypes between healthy human individuals. The table came from immunoSEQ multiplex PCR; TCRdb's copy has only in-frame clones and leaves some out. The sample consists of roughly 640,000 clones, roughly 70% of them appearing once. CDR3 length: 17 residues. CDR1 SGHNT and CDR2 YYREEE come from the germline V gene (reference sequence). Trimming left V 4 bases short and J 0 bases short, with 20 bases between. The sample comprised memory CD4+ T cells sorted from blood. The subset was: CD45RA-negative fraction. The chain is built from TRBV5-4 and TRBJ2-7; possibly TRBD2 for D (6 bases). This receptor was taken from a woman aged 30 to 39 in good health. This CDR3 reads CASSPSAQAGSSYEQYF. CDR3 DNA sequence: TGTGCCAGCAGCCCCTCAGCACAGGCGGGATCCTCCTACGAGCAGTACTTC.